These T cell receptor beta chains were read from a single sample in a study of T cells in lung cancer brain metastases. TCRdb keeps only in-frame clones here, not all; method: immunoSEQ multiplex PCR. In the table there are some 3,000 clones, approximately 90% of which are singletons. Sample: tumor tissue from the primary lung tumor. Every receptor here comes from a woman between 45 and 60 years old with non-small cell lung cancer. Each CDR3 is given without its conserved first and last residue.

cdr3_aa,v_call
ASSLGRGTEAF,TRBV11-3
ASSVDSGNTIY,TRBV9
ASSLRDGSYNEQF,TRBV18
ASSLTWTGGTEAF,TRBV4-3
ASSGGQFYTGELF,TRBV6-1
ASSLSEGHIQY,TRBV27
AWSVLVGQGANNYGYT,TRBV30
ASKNPSGNEQF,TRBV10-1
ASGWANQETQY,TRBV12-5
ASKGQGNTEAF,TRBV2
ASSLDSFNQPQH,TRBV28
ASSYRRESNQPQH,TRBV6-5
ASSLQGFKSAEQY,TRBV7-9
ASKKGTAATNEKLF,TRBV19
ASSLSGRETQY,TRBV5-1
ASSRGTSQTEQF,TRBV6-5
ASSLEAGLTEAF,TRBV7-2
ASSTGGTGRVEQY,TRBV7-2
ASSYANTEAF,TRBV28
ASSQDLGDRTQY,TRBV14
ASSPGGSRAVEQY,TRBV5-1
ASSQGGGSARETQY,TRBV4-3
ASSLLPGRVTEAF,TRBV27
ASSLTGGSTGELF,TRBV5-1
ASIPGLACNANEQF,TRBV4-2
ASSTTGQNQPQH,TRBV19
SVHTYNEQF,TRBV29-1
ASSLAGASSYEQY,TRBV7-2
ASSLSEGKGPVGYT,TRBV5-1
ASSGTLRGTQY,TRBV5-6
ASSSKRYNQPQH,TRBV7-8
ASSLEGLDSYNEQF,TRBV5-1
ASSLRTGEAF,TRBV4-1
ASSLGGPGTEAF,TRBV27
ASSLNGKNEKLF,TRBV5-6
ASRGVRGTGDTEAF,TRBV2
AWSTGKGGEKLF,TRBV30
ASSHGNQDDTEAF,TRBV4-1
ASRRGSGYQETQY,TRBV19
ASSSGASGYEQY,TRBV9
ASSVAELIAGEQF,TRBV9
ASSFFQNTDTQY,TRBV5-5
ASVAFHPRKTYG,TRBV5-8
ASSPGPGGAF,TRBV11-2
ASSQDQIEAGGELF,TRBV4-2
ATSGGADTQY,TRBV6-5
ASSAGTSYEQY,TRBV18
ASSQDGNEQY,TRBV4-3
AFTRGTEAF,TRBV5-4
ASSPRRRGGAGYT,TRBV28
ASSPPGVNEKLF,TRBV11-2
ASSLAEISNQPQH,TRBV7-1
ASSGRLAGEPDTQY,TRBV21-1
ASSAGLAGGVTGELF,TRBV5-1
ASSQDRGGRGGDTQY,TRBV4-3